The entry that follows covers one T cell receptor (beta chain) sequence. As yet, its antigen is unknown. This entry is derived from a study of cytomegalovirus exposure and HLA in healthy donors. Study background: Of the donors genotyped, 398 in all, 65% to 90% fell in the Caucasian-associated ancestry cluster.

The CDR3 is 18 residues long. The PCR made use of 60 Vbeta and 13 Jbeta primers. Clones were read by immunoSEQ multiplex PCR, and TCRdb kept only the in-frame ones, dropping some. The sample yields about 140,000 clones, 72% seen once. Whole-study results and caveats: Association with HLA alleles at 0.05 false discovery rate was found for around 15,000 TCR beta sequences in a later analysis. Among the CMV-associated chains, a few were confirmed in vitro as specific for CMV antigens. A list of roughly 180 TCR beta chains associated with cytomegalovirus was given.

This chain joins TRBV21-1 and TRBJ2-5; the tabulated D call, TRBD1, remains unverified against the DNA. TRBV21-1 is listed as a pseudogene. The sequencing sample was made of PBMCs. This TCR was recovered from a man aged 50 to 59 in good health and CMV-seropositive. Here the CDR3 DNA reads TGTGCCAGCAGTTTAACCGGGACAGGGGGGACGTACCAAGAGACCCAGTACTTC. It encodes CASSLTGTGGTYQETQYF.